These T cell receptor beta chains were read from a single sample in a study of blood T cell repertoires in COVID-19. This table comes from immunoSEQ multiplex PCR, and its TCRdb copy is limited to in-frame clones, with some not included. The table has 130,000 or so clones, more than 70% seen once. What was sequenced was peripheral blood. These receptors all come from a man older than 75 with active or convalescent COVID-19. Each CDR3 is given with its conserved first and last residue. The order of the fields is clone size, D gene, V gene, J gene, CDR3 DNA, CDR3 protein. A D gene is named only where the DNA matches it firmly. Rows give clone size only sometimes, using once, few, many, or a class for an expanded clone.

clone size: -; D gene: TRBD1; V gene: TRBV6-5; J gene: TRBJ1-1; CDR3 DNA: TGTGCCAGCAGGGCCGCCACAGGGGGCGAAACTGAAGCTTTCTTT; CDR3 protein: CASRAATGGETEAFF
clone size: -; D gene: TRBD1; V gene: TRBV9; J gene: TRBJ2-5; CDR3 DNA: TGTGCCAGCAGCGTACGACAGGGGTTACAAGAGACCCAGTACTTC; CDR3 protein: CASSVRQGLQETQYF
clone size: once; D gene: TRBD2; V gene: TRBV5-5; J gene: TRBJ2-5; CDR3 DNA: TGTGCCAGCAGCCTCCGGATAGGACTAGCGGGGGGCGTGGGCCAGTACTTC; CDR3 protein: CASSLRIGLAGGVGQYF
clone size: -; D gene: -; V gene: TRBV4-3; J gene: TRBJ2-1; CDR3 DNA: TGCGCCAGCAGCATGGAGGGTTGGACCTACAATGAGCAGTTCTTC; CDR3 protein: CASSMEGWTYNEQFF
clone size: -; D gene: -; V gene: TRBV5-1; J gene: TRBJ2-2; CDR3 DNA: TGCGCCAGCAGGTTTGGGGGACTCCTAAACACCGGGGAGCTGTTTTTT; CDR3 protein: CASRFGGLLNTGELFF
clone size: -; D gene: -; V gene: TRBV11-3; J gene: TRBJ1-1; CDR3 DNA: TGTGCCAGCAGCCTAGAGGGGCAGGAGATATGTACTGAAGCTTTCTTT; CDR3 protein: CASSLEGQEICTEAFF
clone size: -; D gene: -; V gene: TRBV18; J gene: TRBJ1-2; CDR3 DNA: TGTGCCAGCTCACCAATGGAGCAAAAGAGCAACTATGGCTACACCTTC; CDR3 protein: CASSPMEQKSNYGYTF
clone size: -; D gene: TRBD1; V gene: TRBV7-3; J gene: TRBJ2-1; CDR3 DNA: TGTGCCAGCAGCTTGAGTGGGACAGGGCACAATGAGCAGTTCTTC; CDR3 protein: CASSLSGTGHNEQFF
clone size: -; D gene: -; V gene: TRBV30; J gene: TRBJ2-2; CDR3 DNA: TGTGCCTGGAACAGGGAAAACACCGGGGAGCTGTTTTTT; CDR3 protein: CAWNRENTGELFF
clone size: -; D gene: TRBD2; V gene: TRBV4-3; J gene: TRBJ2-3; CDR3 DNA: TGCGCCAGCAGCCAAGAATGGCGGGGGGGCACAGATACGCAGTATTTT; CDR3 protein: CASSQEWRGGTDTQYF
clone size: -; D gene: TRBD1; V gene: TRBV5-6; J gene: TRBJ2-2; CDR3 DNA: TGTGCCAGCAGCGTACAGGGGGCAGGCACCGGGGAGCTGTTTTTT; CDR3 protein: CASSVQGAGTGELFF
clone size: -; D gene: -; V gene: TRBV3-1/TRBV3-2; J gene: TRBJ1-1; CDR3 DNA: TGTGCCAGCAGCACCCGGGACTCCCGGAACACTGAAGCTTTCTTT; CDR3 protein: CASSTRDSRNTEAFF
clone size: -; D gene: -; V gene: TRBV11-2; J gene: TRBJ1-6; CDR3 DNA: TGTGCCAGCAGCTTAAGTGAGTCGGAGGGTTTCCCCTATAATTCACCCCTCCACTTT; CDR3 protein: CASSLSESEGFPYNSPLHF
clone size: -; D gene: -; V gene: TRBV5-4; J gene: TRBJ1-1; CDR3 DNA: TGTGCCAGCCAGACACGACAAGAGAACACTGAAGCTTTCTTT; CDR3 protein: CASQTRQENTEAFF
clone size: -; D gene: -; V gene: TRBV5-5; J gene: TRBJ1-2; CDR3 DNA: TGTGCCAGCAGCTTGGATACAGGGAGCTATGGCTACACCTTC; CDR3 protein: CASSLDTGSYGYTF
clone size: -; D gene: -; V gene: TRBV18; J gene: TRBJ1-1; CDR3 DNA: TGTGCCAGCTCACCACCCCGGGGGGGATTGAACACTGAAGCTTTCTTT; CDR3 protein: CASSPPRGGLNTEAFF
clone size: -; D gene: TRBD1; V gene: TRBV5-5; J gene: TRBJ2-3; CDR3 DNA: TGTGCCAGCAGCTTCGGGGACAGGGCAGATACGCAGTATTTT; CDR3 protein: CASSFGDRADTQYF
clone size: -; D gene: TRBD1; V gene: TRBV6-2/TRBV6-3; J gene: TRBJ2-7; CDR3 DNA: TGTGCCAGCAGTTCGGTTAGGGGGCCCTACTACGAGCAGTACTTC; CDR3 protein: CASSSVRGPYYEQYF
clone size: once; D gene: -; V gene: TRBV6-6; J gene: TRBJ2-7; CDR3 DNA: TGTGCCAGCAGGGGGCAGGCCTACGAGCAGTACTTC; CDR3 protein: CASRGQAYEQYF
clone size: -; D gene: -; V gene: TRBV19; J gene: TRBJ1-2; CDR3 DNA: TGTGCCAGTAGTATTCCCCAACCGGGGAGCTATGGCTACACCTTC; CDR3 protein: CASSIPQPGSYGYTF
clone size: -; D gene: -; V gene: TRBV6-6; J gene: TRBJ2-1; CDR3 DNA: TGTGCCAGCAGTCAAAGGGGGACCTTGAGGAATGAGCAGTTCTTC; CDR3 protein: CASSQRGTLRNEQFF
clone size: -; D gene: -; V gene: TRBV14; J gene: TRBJ2-1; CDR3 DNA: TGTGCCAACCCGTACACAGGAGGGAATGAGCAGTTCTTC; CDR3 protein: CANPYTGGNEQFF
clone size: -; D gene: TRBD1; V gene: TRBV6-5; J gene: TRBJ1-5; CDR3 DNA: TGTGCCAGCAAAACACTGACAGGGGGCGATCAGCCCCAGCATTTT; CDR3 protein: CASKTLTGGDQPQHF
clone size: -; D gene: -; V gene: TRBV19; J gene: TRBJ1-1; CDR3 DNA: TGTGCCAGTAGTATGACGGGGGTGGTCACTGAAGCTTTCTTT; CDR3 protein: CASSMTGVVTEAFF
clone size: -; D gene: -; V gene: TRBV2; J gene: TRBJ2-2; CDR3 DNA: TGTGCCAGCACCCCCACAGGGCCAAGCACCGGGGAGCTGTTTTTT; CDR3 protein: CASTPTGPSTGELFF
clone size: few; D gene: -; V gene: TRBV21-1; J gene: TRBJ1-1; CDR3 DNA: TGTGCCAGCAGCAAATCCCCAGGAAACACTGAAGCTTTCTTT; CDR3 protein: CASSKSPGNTEAFF
clone size: -; D gene: -; V gene: TRBV5-1; J gene: TRBJ1-2; CDR3 DNA: TGCGCCAGCAGCTTGGAGGGGTCTAACTATGGCTACACCTTC; CDR3 protein: CASSLEGSNYGYTF
clone size: -; D gene: -; V gene: TRBV13; J gene: TRBJ1-2; CDR3 DNA: TGTGCCAGCAGCTCCCAACAGCTTACGGGGGGACGGTATGGCTACACCTTC; CDR3 protein: CASSSQQLTGGRYGYTF
clone size: few; D gene: TRBD1; V gene: TRBV23-1; J gene: TRBJ1-5; CDR3 DNA: TGCGCCAGCAGTCAAGAGGACAGGGTTGGCAATCAGCCCCAGCATTTT; CDR3 protein: CASSQEDRVGNQPQHF
clone size: -; D gene: -; V gene: TRBV25-1; J gene: TRBJ2-6; CDR3 DNA: TGTGCCAGCAGTGCCTTGTCTGGGGCCAACGTCCTGACTTTC; CDR3 protein: CASSALSGANVLTF
clone size: -; D gene: TRBD2; V gene: TRBV10-3; J gene: TRBJ2-1; CDR3 DNA: TGTGCCACCGTCGGGGGGGTAAATGAGTACAATGAGCAGTTCTTC; CDR3 protein: CATVGGVNEYNEQFF
clone size: once; D gene: -; V gene: TRBV7-9; J gene: TRBJ1-4; CDR3 DNA: TGTGCCAGCAGCTTAGGACAGGCCCGAGGAGAAAAACTGTTTTTT; CDR3 protein: CASSLGQARGEKLFF
clone size: -; D gene: TRBD2; V gene: TRBV7-3; J gene: TRBJ2-1; CDR3 DNA: TGTGCCAGCAGCCAAGGACTAGCGGGGGGTCACTACAATGAGCAGTTCTTC; CDR3 protein: CASSQGLAGGHYNEQFF
clone size: -; D gene: -; V gene: TRBV6-1; J gene: TRBJ1-2; CDR3 DNA: TGTGCCAGCAGTGAAGATGTGAGGTCGTATGGCTACACCTTC; CDR3 protein: CASSEDVRSYGYTF
clone size: -; D gene: -; V gene: TRBV18; J gene: TRBJ2-7; CDR3 DNA: TGTGCCAGCTCTCACGACAGGCCGGGGGAGCAGTACTTC; CDR3 protein: CASSHDRPGEQYF
clone size: -; D gene: -; V gene: TRBV9; J gene: TRBJ1-1; CDR3 DNA: TGTGCCAGCAGCGTTGGCCCCCGGGGGGACACTGAAGCTTTCTTT; CDR3 protein: CASSVGPRGDTEAFF
clone size: once; D gene: -; V gene: TRBV14; J gene: TRBJ1-4; CDR3 DNA: TGTGCCAGCAGCCCGGCTTTGACAGCAACTAATGAAAAACTGTTTTTT; CDR3 protein: CASSPALTATNEKLFF
clone size: once; D gene: -; V gene: TRBV5-4; J gene: TRBJ2-1; CDR3 DNA: TGTGCCAGCAGCTTTGGAGGGGAATCCTACAATGAGCAGTTCTTC; CDR3 protein: CASSFGGESYNEQFF
clone size: -; D gene: -; V gene: TRBV3-1/TRBV3-2; J gene: TRBJ1-6; CDR3 DNA: TGTGCCAGCAGCCCCTACGGGGGTGAATCACCCCTCCACTTT; CDR3 protein: CASSPYGGESPLHF
clone size: -; D gene: -; V gene: TRBV15; J gene: TRBJ1-1; CDR3 DNA: TGTGCCACCAGCTCGGGATTACTGAACACTGAAGCTTTCTTT; CDR3 protein: CATSSGLLNTEAFF
clone size: -; D gene: TRBD2; V gene: TRBV5-1; J gene: TRBJ2-2; CDR3 DNA: TGCGCCAGCAGACTAGCGGGGGGTTTGAACACCGGGGAGCTGTTTTTT; CDR3 protein: CASRLAGGLNTGELFF
clone size: -; D gene: -; V gene: TRBV7-2; J gene: TRBJ1-2; CDR3 DNA: TGTGCCAGCAGCTTATCTTCCTATGGCTACACCTTC; CDR3 protein: CASSLSSYGYTF
clone size: -; D gene: -; V gene: TRBV4-1; J gene: TRBJ2-5; CDR3 DNA: TGCGCCAGCAGCCAAGATTGGCTAGGTCCCGAGGGGACCCAGTACTTC; CDR3 protein: CASSQDWLGPEGTQYF
clone size: -; D gene: TRBD1; V gene: TRBV28; J gene: TRBJ1-5; CDR3 DNA: TGTGCCAGCAGTCTCCCGGGACAGGATTATCAGCCCCAGCATTTT; CDR3 protein: CASSLPGQDYQPQHF
clone size: -; D gene: -; V gene: TRBV5-1; J gene: TRBJ2-1; CDR3 DNA: TGCGCCAGCAGCAAGGACAGTAACAATGAGCAGTTCTTC; CDR3 protein: CASSKDSNNEQFF
clone size: -; D gene: -; V gene: TRBV6-2/TRBV6-3; J gene: TRBJ1-2; CDR3 DNA: TGTGCCAGCAGCCAAATGGCAGGGGCTGGCTACACCTTC; CDR3 protein: CASSQMAGAGYTF
clone size: -; D gene: TRBD1; V gene: TRBV19; J gene: TRBJ1-2; CDR3 DNA: TGTGCCAGTACAGGGGGTACTGGCTACACCTTC; CDR3 protein: CASTGGTGYTF
clone size: -; D gene: -; V gene: TRBV12-3/TRBV12-4; J gene: TRBJ2-7; CDR3 DNA: TGTGCCAGCAGTTCGGGATACGAGCAGTACTTC; CDR3 protein: CASSSGYEQYF
clone size: once; D gene: -; V gene: TRBV4-1; J gene: TRBJ1-1; CDR3 DNA: TGCGCCAGCAGCTGGACTTGGGGCACTGAAGCTTTCTTT; CDR3 protein: CASSWTWGTEAFF
clone size: many; D gene: TRBD1; V gene: TRBV4-3; J gene: TRBJ1-6; CDR3 DNA: TGCGCCAGCAGTATCGGGACAGAGAATTCACCCCTCCACTTT; CDR3 protein: CASSIGTENSPLHF
clone size: -; D gene: -; V gene: TRBV4-3; J gene: TRBJ2-2; CDR3 DNA: TGCGCCAGCAGCCATGTCCGGGGTACCGGGGAGCTGTTTTTT; CDR3 protein: CASSHVRGTGELFF
clone size: -; D gene: -; V gene: TRBV7-3; J gene: TRBJ2-3; CDR3 DNA: TGTGCCAGCAGCAACGGGGTATCAGATACGCAGTATTTT; CDR3 protein: CASSNGVSDTQYF
clone size: -; D gene: TRBD1; V gene: TRBV10-3; J gene: TRBJ1-5; CDR3 DNA: TGTGCCACCGGGGGACAGGGGAGCAATCAGCCCCAGCATTTT; CDR3 protein: CATGGQGSNQPQHF
clone size: -; D gene: -; V gene: TRBV18; J gene: TRBJ2-7; CDR3 DNA: TGTGCCAGCTCACCAGTCTTGTCCGAGCAGTACTTC; CDR3 protein: CASSPVLSEQYF
clone size: few; D gene: TRBD1; V gene: TRBV19; J gene: TRBJ2-2; CDR3 DNA: TGTGCCAGTCTCATGGACAGGGGTTCGAACACCGGGGAGCTGTTTTTT; CDR3 protein: CASLMDRGSNTGELFF